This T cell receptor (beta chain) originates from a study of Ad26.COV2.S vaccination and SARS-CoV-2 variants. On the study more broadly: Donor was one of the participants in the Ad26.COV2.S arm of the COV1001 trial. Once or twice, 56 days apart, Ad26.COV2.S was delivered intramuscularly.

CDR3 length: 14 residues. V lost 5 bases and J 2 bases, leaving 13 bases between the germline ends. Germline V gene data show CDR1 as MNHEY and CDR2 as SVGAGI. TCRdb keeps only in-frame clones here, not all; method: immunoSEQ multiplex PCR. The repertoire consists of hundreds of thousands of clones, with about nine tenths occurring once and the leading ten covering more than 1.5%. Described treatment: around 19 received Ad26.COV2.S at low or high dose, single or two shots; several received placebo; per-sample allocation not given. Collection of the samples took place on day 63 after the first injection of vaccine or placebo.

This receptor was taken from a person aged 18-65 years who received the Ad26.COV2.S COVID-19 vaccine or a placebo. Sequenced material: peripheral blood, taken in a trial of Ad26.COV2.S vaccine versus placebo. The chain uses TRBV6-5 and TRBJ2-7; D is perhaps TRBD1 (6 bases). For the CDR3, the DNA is TGTGCCAGCAGTCTCGGGACAAATACCTACGAGCAGTACTTC. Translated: CASSLGTNTYEQYF.